These 2 T cell receptor beta chains came from one sample sequenced in a study of technical replicates of blood from a handful of donors. The repertoire was sequenced with immunoSEQ multiplex PCR; TCRdb's copy has only in-frame clones and lacks some. The table records about 86,000 clones, 96% of them present only once. Material: T cells isolated from PBMCs. These receptors were collected from a human donor in good health.

The chain links TRBV29-1 to TRBJ2-7; maybe TRBD2 (6 bases). CDR1 and CDR2 from the germline V gene are SQVTM and ANQGSEA. This CDR3 is 14 amino acids long. Between the trimmed V and J ends, which lost 6 bases and 6 bases, there was a span of 21 bases. CDR3: CSVAERDSLIEQYF. DNA of the CDR3: TGCAGCGTAGCCGAGAGGGACTCCTTAATCGAGCAGTACTTC.

The rearrangement uses TRBV1 and TRBJ2-1; the listed D gene, TRBD2, was not tested against the DNA. TRBV1 is a recognized pseudogene. The CDR3 is 14 residues long. CDR3 in amino acids: CTSSQIRGYNEQFF. The CDR3 nucleotides read TGCACCAGCAGCCAAATCCGGGGTTACAATGAGCAGTTCTTC.